This TCR beta chain was recovered during a study of Ad26.COV2.S vaccination and SARS-CoV-2 variants. TCRdb's copy holds only in-frame clones and misses some; the assay was immunoSEQ multiplex PCR. The table has hundreds of thousands of clones, more than 70% seen once. Germline V gene data show CDR1 as SEHNR and CDR2 as FQNEAQ (reference sequence). The CDR3 is 12 residues long. V was pared by 5 bases and J by 6 bases, with 10 bases between. Treatment given: 15 to 20 received Ad26.COV2.S at low or high dose, single or two shots; about 5 received placebo; per-sample allocation not given. Material that was analyzed had been drawn on day 63 after the first vaccine or placebo injection.

This sequence originates from a person between 18 and 59 years old who received the Ad26.COV2.S COVID-19 vaccine or a placebo. The specimen was peripheral blood, collected in a trial of Ad26.COV2.S vaccine versus placebo. The chain carries TRBV7-9 and TRBJ1-1; D unclear. The CDR3 region is CASSPRWSEAFF. CDR3 sequence (DNA): TGTGCCAGCAGCCCCCGGTGGTCTGAAGCTTTCTTT.